Below are 30 T cell receptor beta chains sequenced from a single sample in a study of immune cell composition in non-small cell lung cancer. Profiling relied on immunoSEQ multiplex PCR, and the TCRdb table lists in-frame clones only, not all of them. The repertoire holds about 4,600 clones, with around three quarters as singletons. The sequenced material came from lung tumor tissue. These receptor sequences come from a human donor with non-small cell lung cancer.

A single count supports this clone. V is TRBV2 and J is TRBJ2-5, with TRBD2 identical over 10 bases. In germline, CDR1 is SNHLY, CDR2 FYNNEI. The CDR3 is made up of 14 amino acids. V was clipped by 8 bases and J by 5 bases; unmatched bases: 8. The DNA for the CDR3 is TGTGCCAGCTCTGCTCTTAGCGGGGGGGAGACCCAGTACTTC. Encoded protein: CASSALSGGETQYF.

In its sample, this clone was seen a few times. The chain is built from TRBV27 and TRBJ2-7; 7 bases line up with TRBD2. Germline V lookup: CDR1 MNHEY, CDR2 SMNVEV (reference sequence). The CDR3 covers 18 residues. Germline trimming cut 5 bases from V and 0 bases from J; bases unmatched to any gene: 16. The CDR3 spells CASSQKPPGGGLSYEQYF. CDR3 bases: TGTGCCAGCAGTCAAAAACCCCCGGGGGGAGGCCTCTCCTACGAGCAGTACTTC.

The chain recombines TRBV19 with TRBJ1-4; D is unclear. The CDR3 runs to 13 residues. The germline V and J ends were trimmed by 1 base and 8 bases, with 8 bases remaining between them. Germline values: CDR1 LNHDA, CDR2 SQIVND (reference sequence). As DNA, the CDR3 is TGTGCCAGTAGTATAGGCTTAGAAGAAAAACTGTTTTTT. Its translation is CASSIGLEEKLFF.

V gene TRBV5-6 combines with J gene TRBJ2-1, with 7 nucleotides matching TRBD1. The CDR3 runs to 16 residues. CDR1 is SGHDT and CDR2 is YYEEEE in the germline V gene. The J segment lost 0 bases and the V segment lost 4 bases, leaving 7 bases of the junction unmatched. The CDR3 DNA sequence: TGTGCCAGCAGCGCCGGGACAGCCCTCTCCTACAATGAGCAGTTCTTC. It yields the protein CASSAGTALSYNEQFF.

This clone was counted a few times. The chain couples TRBV6-5 to TRBJ2-3, with 7 bases lining up with TRBD1. CDR3 size: 14 residues. Per the germline V gene, CDR1 is MNHEY and CDR2 is SVGAGI. V shed 5 bases, J shed 5 bases, and the junction held 7 bases outside the gene matches. CDR3 bases: TGTGCCAGCAGTGTAGACAGGGTTGGAGATACGCAGTATTTT. Its protein product is CASSVDRVGDTQYF.

The V call is TRBV5-1, the J call TRBJ2-5; a possible D gene is TRBD1 (7 bases). CDR1 and CDR2 (germline): SGHRS, YFSETQ. Trimming shortened V by 4 bases and J by 4 bases, and 14 bases separated the two germline ends. This CDR3 is 14 amino acids long. The CDR3 DNA reads as TGCGCCAGCAGCAATACTCAGGGGGGAGAGACCCAGTACTTC. Encoded protein: CASSNTQGGETQYF.

This chain connects TRBV4-2 to TRBJ2-3, with a tentative D call TRBD2 (6 bases). The germline gives CDR1 LGHNA, CDR2 YNFKEQ. V lost 0 bases, J lost 1 base, and 11 bases lay in between. There are 16 residues in the CDR3. DNA of the CDR3: TGTGCCAGCAGCCAAGAGGGCGGGGCTGGCACAGATACGCAGTATTTT. Residues: CASSQEGGAGTDTQYF.

The sample holds a few counts of this clone. The chain combines TRBV11-2 with TRBJ1-4, with D unclear. This CDR3 spans 13 amino acids. V lost 6 bases and J lost 8, with 13 bases in between. Germline-derived CDR1 and CDR2 are SGHAT and FQNNGV. DNA for the CDR3: TGTGCCAGCAGTCCTAAGTCCGGGGAAAAACTGTTTTTT. Translated, it gives CASSPKSGEKLFF.

V usage is TRBV19 and J usage is TRBJ2-7; TRBD2 aligns across 10 bases. The CDR3 spans 15 residues. The germline gives CDR1 LNHDA, CDR2 SQIVND (reference sequence). V trimming: 6 bases; J trimming: 6 bases; junction bases outside the gene matches: 11. The chain's CDR3 is CASSKIAGGSPEQYF. Written as DNA, the CDR3 is TGTGCCAGTAGCAAGATAGCGGGAGGCTCCCCCGAGCAGTACTTC.

The chain joins TRBV18 to TRBJ1-1; TRBD1 matches at 8 bases. The CDR3 has 15 amino acids. The trim removed 4 bases at V and 6 bases at J, leaving 10 bases unmatched. Germline V lookup: CDR1 KGHSH, CDR2 LQKENI. CDR3 in amino acids: CASSRDRLEKPEAFF. The DNA of the CDR3 is TGTGCCAGCTCACGGGACAGGCTCGAGAAACCTGAAGCTTTCTTT.

The chain's CDR3 is CASSGHLAGVYEQFF. CDR3 coding DNA: TGTGCCAGCAGCGGTCACCTAGCGGGTGTTTATGAGCAGTTCTTC. The chain has TRBV5-4 and TRBJ2-1, with 8 bases lining up with TRBD2. Germline CDR1 SGHNT, CDR2 YYREEE (reference sequence). The V and J ends lost 4 bases and 8 bases, in that order; junction bases with no gene match: 11. The CDR3 extends over 15 amino acids. Full variable domain (missing parts from reference TRBV5-4 and TRBJ2-1): ETGVTQSPTHLIKTRGQQVTLRCSSQSGHNTVSWYQQALGQGPQFIFQYYREEENGRGNFPPRFSGLQFPNYSSELNVNALELDDSALYLCASSGHLAGVYEQFFGPGTRLTVL.

This clone occurred a few times. The gene calls are TRBV12-5 and TRBJ2-1, with 14 bases aligning to TRBD2. There are 15 residues in the CDR3. The V gene's germline CDR1 is LGHNT and CDR2 FRNRAP. J gave up 6 bases and V 5 bases, and 3 bases lay outside the gene matches. The CDR3 is CASGPGLAGGNEQFF. CDR3 DNA: TGTGCTAGTGGTCCTGGACTAGCGGGAGGCAATGAGCAGTTCTTC. The full variable domain, rest sourced from reference TRBV12-5 and TRBJ2-1, is DARVTQTPRHKVTEMGQEVTMRCQPILGHNTVFWYRQTMMQGLELLAYFRNRAPLDDSGMPKDRFSAEMPDATLATLKIQPSEPRDSAVYFCASGPGLAGGNEQFFGPGTRLTVL.

The chain uses TRBV4-3 and TRBJ2-5; no clear D gene. V was pared by 1 base and J by 5 bases, with 11 bases between. This CDR3 spans 14 amino acids. Germline V CDR1 and CDR2: LGHNA, YSLEER. The CDR3 sequence: CASSQATWAETQYF. CDR3 nucleotides: TGCGCCAGCAGCCAAGCGACGTGGGCGGAGACCCAGTACTTC.

V gene TRBV6-6 combines with J gene TRBJ2-5, with 8 bases fitting TRBD1. Germline loops: CDR1 MNHNY, CDR2 SVGAGI (reference sequence). The CDR3 runs 16 residues. Trimming at V came to 4 bases and at J to 6 bases, leaving 13 bases not matched to a gene. The CDR3 loop reads CASSSRTGWGRKTQYF. As DNA, the CDR3 is TGTGCCAGCAGTTCCCGGACAGGGTGGGGGCGGAAGACCCAGTACTTC.

This clone is categorized as medium-sized. The rearrangement uses TRBV6-1 and TRBJ1-2; possible D gene TRBD1, 5 bases. V lost 4 bases to trimming and J lost 7 bases, with 16 bases between them. The CDR3 runs 14 residues. The germline V gene encodes CDR1 MNHNS and CDR2 SASEGT. Here the CDR3 DNA reads TGTGCCAGCAGTGTTCGAACAGGAGTAGGTGGCTACACCTTC. Translating gives CASSVRTGVGGYTF.

J is TRBJ2-2 and V is TRBV5-6, with 8 bases identical to TRBD2. The trim removed 5 bases at V and 7 bases at J, leaving 10 bases unmatched. The CDR3 spans 15 residues. Germline V CDR1 and CDR2: SGHDT, YYEEEE. This CDR3 is CASSKEAGLGGELFF. The CDR3 DNA sequence: TGTGCCAGCAGTAAGGAGGCGGGACTAGGCGGGGAGCTGTTTTTT.

This clone was counted between two and nine times. J is TRBJ2-1 and V is TRBV4-2; D unclear. Germline V CDR1 and CDR2: LGHNA, YNFKEQ. The CDR3 runs to 13 residues. V was clipped by 4 bases and J by 2 bases, with 6 bases between them. In nucleotides, the CDR3 is TGTGCCAGCAGCCGTCGGGCCTACAATGAGCAGTTCTTC. This codes for CASSRRAYNEQFF.

This clone was seen a handful of times. The chain is built from TRBV19 and TRBJ1-1; 7 nucleotides agree with TRBD1. CDR1 and CDR2 (germline): LNHDA, SQIVND (reference sequence). Unmatched junction bases numbered 6, after V lost 6 bases and J lost 2 bases. The CDR3 runs 14 residues. The CDR3 region has the DNA TGTGCCAGTAGCCCGGGACAGCAAAACACTGAAGCTTTCTTT. Translation: CASSPGQQNTEAFF.

CDR3 coding DNA: TGTGCCAGCAGGAGGGCTTCTAACTATGGCTACACCTTC. Translating it yields CASRRASNYGYTF. This sequence joins TRBV2 and TRBJ1-2; unclear D gene. V gave up 6 bases and J gave up 0 bases, with 8 bases separating them. The CDR3 contains 13 residues. Germline assignment: CDR1 SNHLY and CDR2 FYNNEI.

The chain uses TRBV9 and TRBJ2-1; 12 nucleotides line up with TRBD1. This CDR3 has 16 residues. The germline CDR1 and CDR2 sequences are SGDLS and YYNGEE. Unmatched junction bases numbered 2, after V lost 0 bases and J lost 4 bases. The chain's CDR3 is CASSVAGQGAYNEQFF. In DNA, the CDR3 is TGTGCCAGCAGCGTAGCGGGACAGGGGGCATACAATGAGCAGTTCTTC. The variable domain in full, completed from reference TRBV9 and TRBJ2-1, reads DSGVTQTPKHLITATGQRVTLRCSPRSGDLSVYWYQQSLDQGLQFLIQYYNGEERAKGNILERFSAQQFPDLHSELNLSSLELGDSALYFCASSVAGQGAYNEQFFGPGTRLTVL.

V is TRBV7-8 and J is TRBJ2-1; D possibly corresponds to TRBD1 (5 bases). CDR1 and CDR2 from the germline V gene are SGHVS and FQNEAQ. V was cut by 5 bases and J by 12 bases, with 14 bases left in between. The CDR3 loop spans 12 amino acids. For the CDR3, the DNA is TGTGCCAGCAGCCGACAGCCACGTCGGCAGTTCTTC. It yields the protein CASSRQPRRQFF.

The chain joins TRBV10-3 to TRBJ1-2; D is undetermined. Germline CDR1 and CDR2: ENHRY and SYGVKD. The CDR3 covers 16 residues. The V and J ends lost 0 bases and 2 bases respectively, with 13 bases between them. CDR3 in amino acids: CAISESREGLNYGYTF. The CDR3 region has the DNA TGTGCCATCAGTGAGTCAAGGGAGGGATTAAACTATGGCTACACCTTC.

V gene TRBV7-8 combines with J gene TRBJ1-1; D call uncertain. Germline lookup yields CDR1 SGHVS and CDR2 FQNEAQ. Trimming shortened V by 3 bases and J by 0 bases, and 8 bases separated the two germline ends. CDR3 length: 14 residues. The CDR3 DNA reads TGTGCCAGCAGCTTTGGGCAGATGAACACTGAAGCTTTCTTT. This translates into CASSFGQMNTEAFF.

The V and J genes are TRBV5-1 and TRBJ2-5, with D possibly matching TRBD1 (6 bases). The CDR3 covers 14 residues. Between the trimmed V and J ends, which lost 4 bases and 2 bases, there was a span of 12 bases. CDR1 and CDR2 (germline): SGHRS, YFSETQ. The chain's CDR3 is CASSLGHVQETQYF. In DNA form, the CDR3 reads TGCGCCAGCAGCCTGGGACATGTGCAAGAGACCCAGTACTTC.

The gene calls are TRBV30 and TRBJ2-1, with TRBD2 as a possible D gene (6 bases). V lost 8 bases, J lost 4 bases, and 21 bases lay in between. Germline V lookup: CDR1 GTSNPN, CDR2 SVGIG (reference sequence). The CDR3 has 15 amino acids. CDR3 coding DNA: TGTGCCGAAAAAGTCCCGGGACGGGGGTACAATGAGCAGTTCTTC. Translating it yields CAEKVPGRGYNEQFF. Drawing the rest from reference TRBV30 and TRBJ2-1, the complete variable domain is SQTIHQWPATLVQPVGSPLSLECTVEGTSNPNLYWYRQAAGRGLQLLFYSVGIGQISSEVPQNLSASRPQDRQFILSSKKLLLSDSGFYLCAEKVPGRGYNEQFFGPGTRLTVL.

The table lists this clone with a few counts. CDR3 protein: CASTGQTNEKLFF. Here the CDR3 DNA reads TGTGCCAGTACAGGACAGACTAATGAAAAACTGTTTTTT. The genes are TRBV19 and TRBJ1-4; a weak D match, TRBD1 (6 bases). Trimming stripped 7 bases from V and 2 bases from J, with 8 bases between. CDR1 LNHDA and CDR2 SQIVND come from the germline V gene (reference sequence). The CDR3 totals 13 residues.

The rearrangement links TRBV13 to TRBJ2-3, with D tentatively TRBD2 (6 bases). This CDR3 has 16 residues. Trimming removed 0 bases from V and 2 bases from J, with 12 bases in between. Germline assignment: CDR1 PRHDT and CDR2 FYEKMQ (reference sequence). The CDR3 sequence: CASSLGDRGSTDTQYF. The DNA of the CDR3 is TGTGCCAGCAGCTTAGGGGACCGGGGGTCCACAGATACGCAGTATTTT.

This chain uses TRBV6-5 with TRBJ2-1; 10 nucleotides align to TRBD1. V was pared by 2 bases and J by 7 bases, with 2 bases of the junction left unmatched. Per the germline V gene, CDR1 is MNHEY and CDR2 is SVGAGI. CDR3 size: 14 residues. The chain's CDR3 is CASSYGQGVNEQFF. CDR3 DNA: TGTGCCAGCAGTTACGGACAGGGGGTTAATGAGCAGTTCTTC.

The V call is TRBV2, the J call TRBJ2-3; TRBD2 aligns across 9 bases. Germline trimming cut 3 bases from V and 7 bases from J; bases unmatched to any gene: 8. In germline, CDR1 is SNHLY, CDR2 FYNNEI. The CDR3 has 15 residues. CDR3 region: CASSDGSGGINTQYF. In nucleotides, the CDR3 is TGTGCCAGCAGTGATGGTAGCGGGGGTATAAATACGCAGTATTTT.

V is TRBV4-3 and J is TRBJ2-1, with 10 bases identical to TRBD2. Germline CDR1 is LGHNA and CDR2 is YSLEER. The CDR3 length is 16 residues. The trim removed 1 base at V and 8 bases at J, leaving 8 bases unmatched. The CDR3 protein is CASSQGVASGSHEQFF. CDR3 in DNA: TGCGCCAGCAGCCAAGGCGTGGCTAGCGGGAGCCATGAGCAGTTCTTC.